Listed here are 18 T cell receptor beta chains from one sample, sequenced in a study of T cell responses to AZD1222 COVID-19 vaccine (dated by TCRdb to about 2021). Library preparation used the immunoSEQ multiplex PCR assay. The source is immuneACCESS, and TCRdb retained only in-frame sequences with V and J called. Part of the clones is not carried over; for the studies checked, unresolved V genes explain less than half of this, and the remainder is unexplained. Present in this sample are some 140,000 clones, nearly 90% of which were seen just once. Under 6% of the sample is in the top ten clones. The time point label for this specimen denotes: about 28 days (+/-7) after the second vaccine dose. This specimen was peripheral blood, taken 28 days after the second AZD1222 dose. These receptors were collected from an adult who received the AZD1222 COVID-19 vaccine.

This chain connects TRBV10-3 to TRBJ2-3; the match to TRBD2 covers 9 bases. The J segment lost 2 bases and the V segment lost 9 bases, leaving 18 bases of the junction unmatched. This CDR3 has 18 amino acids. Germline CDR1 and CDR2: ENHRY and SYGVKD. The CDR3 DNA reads TGTGCCATATCGCAAAGGGGCTCGGCGGGAGGGTCCACAGATACGCAGTATTTT. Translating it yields CAISQRGSAGGSTDTQYF.

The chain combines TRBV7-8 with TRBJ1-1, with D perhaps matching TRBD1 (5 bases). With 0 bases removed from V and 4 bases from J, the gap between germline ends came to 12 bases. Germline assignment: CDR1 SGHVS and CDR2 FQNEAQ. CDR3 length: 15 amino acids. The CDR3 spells CASSLAQGPSTEAFF. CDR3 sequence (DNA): TGTGCCAGCAGCTTAGCGCAGGGCCCGAGCACTGAAGCTTTCTTT.

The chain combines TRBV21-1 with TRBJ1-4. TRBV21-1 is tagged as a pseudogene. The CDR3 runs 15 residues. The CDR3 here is CASRAIRGANEKLFF. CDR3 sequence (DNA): TGTGCCAGCAGAGCCATCCGGGGGGCAAATGAAAAACTGTTTTTT.

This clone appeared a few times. The CDR3, as DNA: TGTGCCAGCAGCAGAAGGGGAGAGTACACCGGGGAGCTGTTTTTT. This encodes CASSRRGEYTGELFF. The gene calls are TRBV6-5 and TRBJ2-2; D tentatively fits TRBD1 or TRBD2 (5 bases each). V shed 6 bases and J shed 3 bases, with 14 bases lying between them. Germline V gene sequence: CDR1 MNHEY, CDR2 SVGAGI. This CDR3 contains 15 residues.

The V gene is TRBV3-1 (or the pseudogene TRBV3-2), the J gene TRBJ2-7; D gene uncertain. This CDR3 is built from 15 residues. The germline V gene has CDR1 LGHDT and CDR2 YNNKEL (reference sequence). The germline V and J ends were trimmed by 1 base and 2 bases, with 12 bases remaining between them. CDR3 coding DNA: TGTGCCAGCAGCCAAGTAGTAGGGATTCCCTACGAGCAGTACTTC. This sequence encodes CASSQVVGIPYEQYF.

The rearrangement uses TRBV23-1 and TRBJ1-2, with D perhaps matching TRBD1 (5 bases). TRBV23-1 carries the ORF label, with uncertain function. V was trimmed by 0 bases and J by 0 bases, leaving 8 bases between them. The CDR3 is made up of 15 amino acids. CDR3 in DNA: TGCGCCAGCAGTCAATCGCGGGGGGCTAACTATGGCTACACCTTC. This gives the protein CASSQSRGANYGYTF.

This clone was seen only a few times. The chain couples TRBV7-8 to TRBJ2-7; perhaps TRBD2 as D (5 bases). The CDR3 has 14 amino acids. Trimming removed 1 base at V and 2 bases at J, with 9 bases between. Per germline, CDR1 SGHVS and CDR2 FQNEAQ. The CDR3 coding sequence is TGTGCCAGCAGCTTAGAAGCGGCCACCTACGAGCAGTACTTC. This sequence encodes CASSLEAATYEQYF.

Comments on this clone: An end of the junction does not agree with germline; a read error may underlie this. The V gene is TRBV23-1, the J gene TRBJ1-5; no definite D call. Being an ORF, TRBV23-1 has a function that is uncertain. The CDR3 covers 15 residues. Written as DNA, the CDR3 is TGCGCCAGCGGTCAAAGCGGGGAAGGCAATCAGCCCCAGCATTTT. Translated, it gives CASGQSGEGNQPQHF.

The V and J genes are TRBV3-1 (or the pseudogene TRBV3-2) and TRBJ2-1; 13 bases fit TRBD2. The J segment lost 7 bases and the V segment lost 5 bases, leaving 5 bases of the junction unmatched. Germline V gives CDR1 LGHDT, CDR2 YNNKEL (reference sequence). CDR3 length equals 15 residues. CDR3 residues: CASSRTSGSWNEQFF. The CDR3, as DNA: TGTGCCAGCAGCAGGACTAGCGGGAGCTGGAATGAGCAGTTCTTC.

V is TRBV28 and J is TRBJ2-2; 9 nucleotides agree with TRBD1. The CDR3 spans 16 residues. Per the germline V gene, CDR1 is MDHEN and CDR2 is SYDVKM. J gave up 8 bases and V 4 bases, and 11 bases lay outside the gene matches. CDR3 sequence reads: CASSSPGTGTSGELFF. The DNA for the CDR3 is TGTGCCAGCAGTTCTCCCGGGACAGGGACGTCAGGGGAGCTGTTTTTT.

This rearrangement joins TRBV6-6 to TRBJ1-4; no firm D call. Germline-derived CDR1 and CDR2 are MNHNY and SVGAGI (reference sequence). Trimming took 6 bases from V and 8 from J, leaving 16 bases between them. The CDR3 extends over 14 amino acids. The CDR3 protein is CASRESGPDEKLFF. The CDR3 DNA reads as TGTGCCAGCAGAGAGAGCGGTCCCGACGAAAAACTGTTTTTT.

CDR3 in amino acids: CASSLGQAHEQYF. For the CDR3, the DNA is TGTGCCAGCAGCTTGGGACAGGCCCACGAGCAGTACTTC. V usage is TRBV11-3 and J usage is TRBJ2-7, with 8 bases lining up with TRBD1. V lost 3 bases, J lost 5 bases, and 3 bases stayed unmatched. This CDR3 has 13 residues. CDR1 SGHNT and CDR2 YENEEA come from the germline V gene.

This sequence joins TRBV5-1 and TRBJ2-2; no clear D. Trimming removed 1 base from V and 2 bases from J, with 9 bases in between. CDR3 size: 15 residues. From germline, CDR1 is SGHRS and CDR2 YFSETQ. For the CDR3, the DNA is TGCGCCAGCAGCTTGTTGCCAGAAAACACCGGGGAGCTGTTTTTT. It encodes CASSLLPENTGELFF.

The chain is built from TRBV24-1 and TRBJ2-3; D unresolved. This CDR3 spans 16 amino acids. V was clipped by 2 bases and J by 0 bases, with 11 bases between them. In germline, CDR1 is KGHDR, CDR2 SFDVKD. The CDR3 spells CATSDYESSSTDTQYF. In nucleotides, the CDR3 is TGTGCCACCAGTGATTATGAGAGCTCTAGCACAGATACGCAGTATTTT.

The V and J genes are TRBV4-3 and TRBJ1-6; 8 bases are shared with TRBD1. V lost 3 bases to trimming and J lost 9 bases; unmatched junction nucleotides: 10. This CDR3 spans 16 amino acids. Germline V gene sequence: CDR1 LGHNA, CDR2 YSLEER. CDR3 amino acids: CASSQVLRQGSSPLHF. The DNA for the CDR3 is TGCGCCAGCAGCCAGGTTTTAAGACAGGGGAGTTCACCCCTCCACTTT.

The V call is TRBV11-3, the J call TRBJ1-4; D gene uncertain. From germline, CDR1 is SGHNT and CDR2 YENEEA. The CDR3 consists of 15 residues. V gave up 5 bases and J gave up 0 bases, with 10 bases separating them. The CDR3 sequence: CASSPPDATNEKLFF. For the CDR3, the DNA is TGTGCCAGCAGCCCTCCTGACGCAACTAATGAAAAACTGTTTTTT.

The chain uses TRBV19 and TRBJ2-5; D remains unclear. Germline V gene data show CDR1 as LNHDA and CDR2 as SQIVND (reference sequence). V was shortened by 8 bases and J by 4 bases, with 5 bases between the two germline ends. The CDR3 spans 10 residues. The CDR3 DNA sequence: TGTGCCAGTGGCCGAGAGACCCAGTACTTC. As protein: CASGRETQYF.

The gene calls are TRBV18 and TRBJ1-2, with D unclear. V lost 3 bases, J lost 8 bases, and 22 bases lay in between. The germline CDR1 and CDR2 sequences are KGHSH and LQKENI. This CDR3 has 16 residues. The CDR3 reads CASSPIDNVSTRGYTF. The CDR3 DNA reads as TGTGCCAGCTCACCCATAGATAACGTATCTACAAGGGGCTACACCTTC.